These 15 T cell receptor beta chains came from one sample sequenced in a study of CD8 T cells in Susac syndrome. The RNA, roughly 0.5 to 1 ug, was put through reverse transcription using random hexamers. TCRdb processed the immunoSEQ multiplex PCR reads anew with MiXCR; each CDR3 protein has one entry. The table includes a few hundred thousand distinct CDR3 sequences, around 85% detected once. The source material was CD8+ T cells from PBMCs. The receptors here all came from a human donor with multiple sclerosis.

CDR3 amino acids: CSVEPGTGSDYEQYF. DNA of the CDR3: TGCAGCGTTGAACCCGGGACAGGGTCCGACTACGAGCAGTACTTC. The V gene is TRBV29-1, the J gene TRBJ2-7; 9 bases are shared with TRBD1. The trim removed 2 bases at V and 3 bases at J, leaving 8 bases unmatched. Germline V gives CDR1 SQVTM, CDR2 ANQGSEA. The CDR3 contains 15 residues.

This chain uses TRBV29-1 with TRBJ2-2; D may be TRBD1 or TRBD2 (5 bases each). Germline lookup yields CDR1 SQVTM and CDR2 ANQGSEA. The V end was cut by 5 bases, the J end by 7 bases, with 11 bases between. This CDR3 has 12 residues. In DNA, the CDR3 is TGCAGCGTTCCCCGGGGCAGCGGGGAGCTGTTTTTT. It encodes CSVPRGSGELFF.

This clonotype was detected a few times. The chain links TRBV27 to TRBJ2-7; TRBD1 agrees at 8 bases. There are 12 residues in the CDR3. The germline gives CDR1 MNHEY, CDR2 SMNVEV (reference sequence). Losses at the gene ends were 5 bases for V and 6 bases for J; bases not matched to a gene: 3. In DNA, the CDR3 is TGTGCCAGCAGTCCTACAGGGGGCGAGCAGTACTTC. Translation: CASSPTGGEQYF.

The chain links TRBV19 to TRBJ1-1, with D perhaps matching TRBD1 (5 bases). CDR1 and CDR2 (germline): LNHDA, SQIVND (reference sequence). The CDR3 has 14 residues. Trimming removed 9 bases at V and 1 base at J, with 15 bases between. This chain's CDR3 is CASKYGDWNTEAFF. The CDR3, as DNA: TGTGCCAGCAAATACGGGGACTGGAACACTGAAGCTTTCTTT.

This sequence joins TRBV5-1 and TRBJ2-7; 8 bases line up with TRBD2. Unmatched junction bases numbered 12, after V lost 8 bases and J lost 2 bases. Germline-derived CDR1 and CDR2 are SGHRS and YFSETQ. The CDR3 runs to 15 residues. The CDR3 nucleotides read TGCGCCAGTAGAAATATGACTAGCGAAACCTACGAGCAGTACTTC. As protein: CASRNMTSETYEQYF.

The genes are TRBV7-9 and TRBJ2-7, with 8 bases identical to TRBD2. This CDR3 spans 18 amino acids. The trim removed 4 bases at V and 0 bases at J, leaving 14 bases unmatched. Germline lookup yields CDR1 SEHNR and CDR2 FQNEAQ (reference sequence). CDR3 coding DNA: TGTGCCAGCAGCTCATCGGGAGGGGCGGGACTCAGCTCCTACGAGCAGTACTTC. Protein: CASSSSGGAGLSSYEQYF. Using reference TRBV7-9 and TRBJ2-7 for the parts outside the CDR3, the full variable domain is DTGVSQNPRHKITKRGQNVTFRCDPISEHNRLYWYRQTLGQGPEFLTYFQNEAQLEKSRLLSDRFSAERPKGSFSTLEIQRTEQGDSAMYLCASSSSGGAGLSSYEQYFGPGTRLTVT.

The chain is built from TRBV6-6 and TRBJ2-3, with D possibly being TRBD2 (5 bases). The CDR3 is 15 residues long. Trimming removed 8 bases from V and 5 bases from J, with 20 bases in between. Germline lookup yields CDR1 MNHNY and CDR2 SVGAGI (reference sequence). In DNA form, the CDR3 reads TGTGCCAGCGCCACACGGGGTAGAGCGATAGATACGCAGTATTTT. Residues: CASATRGRAIDTQYF.

This clonotype was recorded only once. V usage is TRBV12-3 or TRBV12-4 and J usage is TRBJ1-2, with D possibly being TRBD1 (5 bases). The ends were cut back, 7 bases at V and 8 bases at J, with 20 bases in the middle. The CDR3 length is 14 residues. The CDR3 protein is CASIETGPIEGYTF. CDR3 bases: TGTGCCAGCATCGAAACAGGACCCATCGAGGGCTACACCTTC.

V usage is TRBV10-1 and J usage is TRBJ2-3; 7 nucleotides line up with TRBD2. Germline V gives CDR1 WNHNN, CDR2 SYGVQD (reference sequence). The CDR3 sequence is 14 residues long. V lost 4 bases and J lost 2; bases outside the gene matches: 3. This chain's CDR3 is CASSAAGDTDTQYF. For the CDR3, the DNA is TGCGCCAGCAGTGCCGCGGGGGACACAGATACGCAGTATTTT.

This clonotype was recorded only once. The V call is TRBV12-3 or TRBV12-4, the J call TRBJ1-3; 8 nucleotides match TRBD1. Trimming removed 6 bases from V and 3 bases from J; junction bases left unmatched: 7. The CDR3 loop spans 15 amino acids. CDR3 in DNA: TGTGCCAGCAGATCCCAGGGGGCTTATGGAAACACCATATATTTT. It translates to CASRSQGAYGNTIYF.

This sequence joins TRBV15 and TRBJ2-7; D is possibly TRBD1 (6 bases). V was cut by 1 base and J by 4 bases, with 8 bases left in between. CDR3 length: 13 residues. The germline V gene encodes CDR1 LNHNV and CDR2 YYDKDF (reference sequence). The CDR3 loop is CATSRGGQYEQYF. As DNA, the CDR3 is TGTGCCACCAGCAGAGGAGGACAGTACGAGCAGTACTTC.

The chain links TRBV19 to TRBJ2-1, with D maybe TRBD1 (5 bases). V was clipped by 0 bases and J by 3 bases, with 9 bases between them. Germline V gives CDR1 LNHDA, CDR2 SQIVND (reference sequence). The CDR3 sequence is 15 residues long. CDR3 sequence: CASSIDLGLYNEQFF. The DNA of the CDR3 is TGTGCCAGTAGTATAGATCTGGGGCTCTACAATGAGCAGTTCTTC.

The chain couples TRBV12-3 or TRBV12-4 to TRBJ2-2; no clear D gene. Trimming shortened V by 7 bases and J by 0 bases, and 6 bases separated the two germline ends. CDR3 length: 13 residues. The CDR3 region has the DNA TGTGCCAGCACCCCCCCGAACACCGGGGAGCTGTTTTTT. Amino acids: CASTPPNTGELFF.

The V call is TRBV27, the J call TRBJ2-3; a weak D match, TRBD2 (6 bases). Germline-derived CDR1 and CDR2 are MNHEY and SMNVEV (reference sequence). The V end was cut by 5 bases, the J end by 9 bases, with 15 bases between. The CDR3 is 13 residues long. CDR3 nucleotide sequence: TGTGCCAGCAGTCCCTGGGCGGAGGGAACGCAGTATTTT. The encoded protein is CASSPWAEGTQYF.

The chain is built from TRBV14 and TRBJ2-7, with a weak D call TRBD1 (5 bases). The CDR3 extends over 19 amino acids. Trimming removed 0 bases at V and 0 bases at J, with 21 bases between. CDR1 is SGHDN and CDR2 is FVKESK in the germline V gene. CDR3 nucleotide sequence: TGTGCCAGCAGCCAAGAAATGGGGCTAATAGGTCGAACCTCCTACGAGCAGTACTTC. Translation: CASSQEMGLIGRTSYEQYF.